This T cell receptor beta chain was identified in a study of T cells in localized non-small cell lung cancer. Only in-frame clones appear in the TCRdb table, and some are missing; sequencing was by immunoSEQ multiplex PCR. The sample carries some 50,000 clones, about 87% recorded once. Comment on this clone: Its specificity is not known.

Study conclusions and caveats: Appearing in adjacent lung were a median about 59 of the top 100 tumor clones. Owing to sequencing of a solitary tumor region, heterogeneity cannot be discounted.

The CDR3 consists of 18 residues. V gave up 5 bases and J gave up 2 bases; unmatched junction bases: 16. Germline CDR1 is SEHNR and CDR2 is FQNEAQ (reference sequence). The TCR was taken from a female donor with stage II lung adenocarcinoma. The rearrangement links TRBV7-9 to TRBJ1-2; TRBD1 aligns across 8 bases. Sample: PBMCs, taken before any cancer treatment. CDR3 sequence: CASSKTDRGSHGNYGYTF. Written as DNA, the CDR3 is TGTGCCAGCAGCAAAACCGACAGGGGCTCCCACGGGAACTATGGCTACACCTTC. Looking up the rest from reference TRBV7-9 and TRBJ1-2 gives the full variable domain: DTGVSQNPRHKITKRGQNVTFRCDPISEHNRLYWYRQTLGQGPEFLTYFQNEAQLEKSRLLSDRFSAERPKGSFSTLEIQRTEQGDSAMYLCASSKTDRGSHGNYGYTFGSGTRLTVV.